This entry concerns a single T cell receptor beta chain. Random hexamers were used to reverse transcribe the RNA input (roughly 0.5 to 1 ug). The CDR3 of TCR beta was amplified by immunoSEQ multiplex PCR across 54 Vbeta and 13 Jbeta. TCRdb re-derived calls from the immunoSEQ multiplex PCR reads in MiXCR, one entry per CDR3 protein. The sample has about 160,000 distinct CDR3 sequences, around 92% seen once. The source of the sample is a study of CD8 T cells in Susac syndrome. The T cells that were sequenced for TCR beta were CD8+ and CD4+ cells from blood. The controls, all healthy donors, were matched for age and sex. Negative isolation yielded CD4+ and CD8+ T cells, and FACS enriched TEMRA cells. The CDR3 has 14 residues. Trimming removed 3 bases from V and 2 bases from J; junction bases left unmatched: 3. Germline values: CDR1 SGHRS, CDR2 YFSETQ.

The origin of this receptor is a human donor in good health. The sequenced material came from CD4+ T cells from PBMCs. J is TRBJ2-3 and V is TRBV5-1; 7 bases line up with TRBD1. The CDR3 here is CASSWDSSTDTQYF. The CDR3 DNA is TGCGCCAGCAGCTGGGACAGTTCCACAGATACGCAGTATTTT.